These 32 T cell receptor beta chains were sequenced from one sample in a study of T-cell memory formation after mild COVID-19. TCRdb fed the 5' RACE reads into MiXCR, producing one record per CDR3 protein. The data hold about 400,000 distinct CDR3 sequences, with 24% observed a single time. Input material: PBMCs or a T cell subset sorted from them (not recorded which). These receptors all come from an adult woman who had mild COVID-19 (a few samples of this study predate the infection). Cell type and time point are not known.

The CDR3 spells CATGDSFSTEAFF. For the CDR3, the DNA is TGTGCCACCGGGGACAGTTTTTCCACTGAAGCTTTCTTT. The chain is built from TRBV24-1 and TRBJ1-1, with 7 bases aligning to TRBD1. CDR1 and CDR2 from the germline V gene are KGHDR and SFDVKD. With 9 bases clipped from V and 4 bases from J, the junction kept 7 bases outside the gene matches. The CDR3 covers 13 residues.

This clonotype has just a few counts. The chain employs TRBV5-4 and TRBJ1-5; D ambiguous. Germline CDR1 and CDR2: SGHNT and YYREEE (reference sequence). V was shortened by 4 bases and J by 3 bases, with 8 bases between the two germline ends. CDR3 size: 13 residues. The CDR3 region is CASSGGNNQPQHF. DNA for the CDR3: TGTGCCAGCAGCGGCGGGAACAATCAGCCCCAGCATTTT.

The rearrangement links TRBV3-1 to TRBJ2-5; D unresolved. Germline-derived CDR1 and CDR2 are LGHDT and YNNKEL (reference sequence). Trimming took 1 base from V and 4 from J, leaving 7 bases between them. The CDR3 is 13 amino acids. The CDR3 spells CASSQGASETQYF. DNA for the CDR3: TGTGCCAGCAGCCAAGGAGCATCAGAGACCCAGTACTTC.

The chain employs TRBV5-1 and TRBJ1-4; D perhaps matches TRBD1 (6 bases). Trimming left V 3 bases short and J 0 bases short, with 18 bases between. CDR3 length: 18 amino acids. Germline assignment: CDR1 SGHRS and CDR2 YFSETQ. Here the CDR3 reads CASSSLPTGHTTNEKLFF. The CDR3 region has the DNA TGCGCCAGCAGCTCCCTCCCAACAGGGCATACAACTAATGAAAAACTGTTTTTT.

This clonotype was seen a few times. V and J are TRBV5-6 and TRBJ2-7; 10 bases are a match to TRBD2. Looked up from germline, CDR1 is SGHDT and CDR2 is YYEEEE. The CDR3 runs to 14 residues. V was clipped by 4 bases and J by 6 bases; unmatched bases: 7. Written as DNA, the CDR3 is TGTGCCAGCAGCCTAACTAGCGGGGTGGTCGAGCAGTACTTC. Amino acid sequence: CASSLTSGVVEQYF. Based on the CDR3 plus reference TRBV5-6 and TRBJ2-7, the full variable domain is DAGVTQSPTHLIKTRGQQVTLRCSPKSGHDTVSWYQQALGQGPQFIFQYYEEEERQRGNFPDRFSGHQFPNYSSELNVNALLLGDSALYLCASSLTSGVVEQYFGPGTRLTVT.

This clonotype was counted between two and nine times. The genes are TRBV12-3 or TRBV12-4 and TRBJ1-2, with D possibly TRBD1 on 5 matching bases. The V and J ends lost 7 bases and 0 bases respectively, with 18 bases between them. This CDR3 has 16 amino acids. In DNA, the CDR3 is TGTGCCAGCACCACGAGACAGACCGCGACTAACTATGGCTACACCTTC. Translated: CASTTRQTATNYGYTF.

V gene TRBV15 combines with J gene TRBJ1-2; D might be TRBD1 (5 bases). The CDR3 covers 14 residues. Germline V gives CDR1 LNHNV, CDR2 YYDKDF (reference sequence). V lost 3 bases and J 4 bases, leaving 12 bases between the germline ends. The CDR3 DNA follows: TGTGCCACCAGCAGGGGAACAGGTCCCTATGGCTACACCTTC. Amino acid sequence: CATSRGTGPYGYTF. The entire variable domain, with the rest obtained from reference TRBV15 and TRBJ1-2, is as follows: DAMVIQNPRYQVTQFGKPVTLSCSQTLNHNVMYWYQQKSSQAPKLLFHYYDKDFNNEADTPDNFQSRRPNTSFCFLDIRSPGLGDTAMYLCATSRGTGPYGYTFGSGTRLTVV.

This clonotype occurred a few times. The V call is TRBV7-9, the J call TRBJ1-6; 8 bases map to TRBD1. The germline CDR1 and CDR2 sequences are SEHNR and FQNEAQ (reference sequence). Trimming removed 5 bases from V and 9 bases from J; junction bases left unmatched: 6. This CDR3 contains 14 residues. The CDR3: CASSKGQGGSPLHF. The CDR3 bases are TGTGCCAGCAGCAAAGGACAGGGCGGTTCACCCCTCCACTTT.

CDR3 loop: CSVGTSGIDTGELFF. As DNA, the CDR3 is TGCAGCGTGGGGACTAGCGGGATAGACACCGGGGAGCTGTTTTTT. The V gene is TRBV29-1, the J gene TRBJ2-2; the match to TRBD2 covers 13 bases. V lost 6 bases, J lost 3 bases, and 4 bases stayed unmatched. This CDR3 has 15 amino acids. The germline V gene has CDR1 SQVTM and CDR2 ANQGSEA.

This clonotype occurred a few times. CDR3 nucleotides: TGCGCCAGCAGCTTGAACCCTACACTTAGCTATGGCTACACCTTC. Residues: CASSLNPTLSYGYTF. This chain joins TRBV5-1 and TRBJ1-2; D uncertain. This CDR3 has 15 amino acids. V gave up 1 base and J gave up 4 bases, with 14 bases separating them. Germline lookup yields CDR1 SGHRS and CDR2 YFSETQ.

This clonotype appeared many times. One end of the junction does not line up with germline, which may come from a read error. The rearrangement joins TRBV5-1 to TRBJ2-7; 9 bases are shared with TRBD2. This CDR3 comprises 14 residues. Germline CDR1 SGHRS, CDR2 YFSETQ. The CDR3 protein is CASSLSGSSYEQYF. CDR3 nucleotides: TGTGCCAGCAGTCTTAGCGGGAGCTCCTACGAGCAGTACTTC.

The CDR3 spells CASSLASGVYEQYF. CDR3 bases: TGTGCCAGCAGCTTGGCTAGCGGGGTCTACGAGCAGTACTTC. V is TRBV5-5 and J is TRBJ2-7; the match to TRBD2 covers 9 bases. The CDR3 extends over 14 amino acids. Unmatched junction bases numbered 1, after V lost 0 bases and J lost 3 bases. The germline V gene has CDR1 SGHKS and CDR2 YYEKEE (reference sequence).

This clonotype was counted only a few times. The chain joins TRBV9 to TRBJ2-7; no clear D gene. Germline V gene lookup returns CDR1 SGDLS and CDR2 YYNGEE. Trimming shortened V by 0 bases and J by 2 bases, and 3 bases separated the two germline ends. The CDR3 runs 12 residues. CDR3 sequence: CASSVDPYEQYF. CDR3 nucleotides: TGTGCCAGCAGCGTAGATCCCTACGAGCAGTACTTC.

This chain links TRBV9 with TRBJ2-7, with TRBD1 as a possible D gene (5 bases). Germline V gene data show CDR1 as SGDLS and CDR2 as YYNGEE. Trimming pared 4 bases from V and 3 bases from J, leaving 14 bases between. The CDR3 contains 14 residues. The DNA of the CDR3 is TGTGCCAGCAGCCCTGGACACCTAAGCTACGAGCAGTACTTC. It specifies CASSPGHLSYEQYF.

This clonotype was counted a few times. The chain links TRBV7-8 to TRBJ1-1, with D possibly matching TRBD1 (5 bases). The V gene lost 1 base and the J gene lost 4 bases, with 10 bases spanning the gap. The germline gives CDR1 SGHVS, CDR2 FQNEAQ. The CDR3 contains 14 residues. The CDR3 loop is CASSLVGVGTEAFF. The CDR3 nucleotides are TGTGCCAGCAGCTTAGTGGGGGTAGGCACTGAAGCTTTCTTT.

This clonotype was seen many times. The J gene is TRBJ2-7, the V gene TRBV5-1; TRBD1 aligns across 8 bases. There are 14 residues in the CDR3. Germline values: CDR1 SGHRS, CDR2 YFSETQ. Trimming cost V 4 bases and J 4 bases; bases outside gene matches: 7. The CDR3 DNA follows: TGCGCCAGCAGCGCCGGGGACAGGCTGTACGAGCAGTACTTC. Residues: CASSAGDRLYEQYF. Filled out from reference TRBV5-1 and TRBJ2-7, the complete variable domain reads KAGVTQTPRYLIKTRGQQVTLSCSPISGHRSVSWYQQTPGQGLQFLFEYFSETQRNKGNFPGRFSGRQFSNSRSEMNVSTLELGDSALYLCASSAGDRLYEQYFGPGTRLTVT.

This clonotype was counted between two and nine times. The gene calls are TRBV5-1 and TRBJ2-1, with a tentative D call TRBD2 (5 bases). V lost 3 bases and J lost 8, with 21 bases in between. The germline V gene encodes CDR1 SGHRS and CDR2 YFSETQ. The CDR3 sequence is 16 residues long. CDR3 sequence: CASSSGSIPGVDEQFF. CDR3 nucleotide sequence: TGCGCCAGCAGCTCGGGAAGTATACCTGGGGTTGATGAGCAGTTCTTC.

This clonotype was observed a handful of times. The V gene is TRBV20-1, the J gene TRBJ2-7; TRBD1 agrees at 8 bases. There are 13 residues in the CDR3. J gave up 2 bases and V 5 bases, and 5 bases lay outside the gene matches. CDR1 and CDR2 from the germline V gene are DFQATT and SNEGSKA (reference sequence). The CDR3 loop is CSAEPGQAYEQYF. The CDR3 nucleotides read TGCAGTGCTGAACCGGGACAGGCCTACGAGCAGTACTTC.

V usage is TRBV5-1 and J usage is TRBJ2-7; TRBD2 matches at 8 bases. With V trimmed by 3 bases and J by 3 bases, 17 bases remained unmatched. The CDR3 spans 18 residues. The germline CDR1 and CDR2 sequences are SGHRS and YFSETQ. Written as DNA, the CDR3 is TGCGCCAGCAGCTGGGAGGGAACCGGGCTAGCGGGCGGCTACGAGCAGTACTTC. Its translation: CASSWEGTGLAGGYEQYF.

The chain employs TRBV12-3 or TRBV12-4 and TRBJ2-5; the match to TRBD2 covers 8 bases. V lost 3 bases to trimming and J lost 2 bases; unmatched junction nucleotides: 14. The CDR3 contains 18 residues. The CDR3 DNA sequence: TGTGCCAGCAGTTTTATCGGGCTAGCGGGCTCGCTTCAAGAGACCCAGTACTTC. Its protein is CASSFIGLAGSLQETQYF.

The V gene is TRBV5-4, the J gene TRBJ2-3, with 11 bases identical to TRBD1. V lost 4 bases to trimming and J lost 5 bases; unmatched junction nucleotides: 9. Per the germline V gene, CDR1 is SGHNT and CDR2 is YYREEE (reference sequence). CDR3 length equals 16 residues. DNA of the CDR3: TGTGCCAGCAGCCGTGGGACAGGGGGGGCGATAGATACGCAGTATTTT. It specifies CASSRGTGGAIDTQYF.

This clonotype was detected a few times. This chain connects TRBV27 to TRBJ2-7; D may be TRBD2 (5 bases). From germline, CDR1 is MNHEY and CDR2 SMNVEV (reference sequence). This CDR3 is built from 14 residues. V was clipped by 4 bases and J by 1 base, with 11 bases between them. As DNA, the CDR3 is TGTGCCAGCAGTTCGTGGACTCGATCCTACGAGCAGTACTTC. This encodes CASSSWTRSYEQYF.

The gene calls are TRBV2 and TRBJ2-4; no reliable D call. Germline-derived CDR1 and CDR2 are SNHLY and FYNNEI. The V end lost 3 bases, the J end lost 6 bases, and 3 bases lay between the germline ends. CDR3 size: 11 residues. The CDR3 loop reads CASSDLNIQYF. The DNA of the CDR3 is TGTGCCAGCAGTGATCTAAACATTCAGTACTTC.

There are a few counts of this clonotype. The chain is built from TRBV20-1 and TRBJ2-7, with D possibly being TRBD1 or TRBD2 (5 bases each). This CDR3 has 12 residues. Germline V gene data show CDR1 as DFQATT and CDR2 as SNEGSKA (reference sequence). With 1 base removed from V and 5 bases from J, the gap between germline ends came to 9 bases. The CDR3 DNA reads as TGCAGTGCTAGAGCGTTGGGGGACGAGCAGTACTTC. Protein product: CSARALGDEQYF.

The chain recombines TRBV4-3 with TRBJ2-3, with D possibly being TRBD1 (7 bases). The V gene lost 1 base and the J gene lost 5 bases, with 13 bases spanning the gap. Germline V gene lookup returns CDR1 LGHNA and CDR2 YSLEER. This CDR3 comprises 15 residues. The CDR3 DNA reads as TGCGCCAGCAGCCAAGGACGGCAGGGGGGAGATACGCAGTATTTT. Its translation: CASSQGRQGGDTQYF.

DNA for the CDR3: TGTGCCAGCAGTTTAGCGATAAGCGGAGAGAACACCGGGGAGCTGTTTTTT. As protein: CASSLAISGENTGELFF. The chain uses TRBV12-3 or TRBV12-4 and TRBJ2-2; a weak D match, TRBD2 (5 bases). This CDR3 is 17 amino acids long. Trimming shortened V by 0 bases and J by 1 base, and 12 bases separated the two germline ends.

This rearrangement joins TRBV7-9 to TRBJ2-7; 8 positions match TRBD1. The CDR3 sequence is 14 residues long. With 1 base clipped from V and 6 bases from J, the junction kept 5 bases outside the gene matches. CDR1 and CDR2 from the germline V gene are SEHNR and FQNEAQ (reference sequence). The CDR3 sequence: CASSLGAGGGEQYF. The CDR3 DNA is TGTGCCAGCAGCTTAGGGGCAGGGGGCGGCGAGCAGTACTTC. Full variable domain (missing parts from reference TRBV7-9 and TRBJ2-7): DTGVSQNPRHKITKRGQNVTFRCDPISEHNRLYWYRQTLGQGPEFLTYFQNEAQLEKSRLLSDRFSAERPKGSFSTLEIQRTEQGDSAMYLCASSLGAGGGEQYFGPGTRLTVT.

V usage is TRBV3-2 and J usage is TRBJ2-4; the table's D call, TRBD1, has no DNA check behind it. TRBV3-2 is a pseudogene locus. The CDR3 runs to 17 residues. The CDR3 here is CASSQEKAGGAKNIQYF. The DNA for the CDR3 is TGTGCCAGCAGCCAAGAGAAGGCAGGGGGGGCCAAAAACATTCAGTACTTC.

The chain carries TRBV12-3 or TRBV12-4 and TRBJ2-7, with TRBD2 identical over 11 bases. The V segment lost 4 bases and the J segment 7 bases; nucleotides outside the gene matches: 9. The CDR3 contains 15 residues. Here the CDR3 DNA reads TGTGCCAGCAGTTCGACTAGCGGGGAGACGTGGGAGCAGTACTTC. The encoded protein is CASSSTSGETWEQYF.

There are a few counts of this clonotype. CDR3 sequence reads: CASSHSSGGNTGELFF. CDR3 DNA: TGTGCCAGCAGCCACTCGTCTGGAGGAAACACCGGGGAGCTGTTTTTT. The chain recombines TRBV7-8 with TRBJ2-2; D may be TRBD2 (5 bases). CDR1 and CDR2 from the germline V gene are SGHVS and FQNEAQ. V lost 5 bases and J 2 bases, leaving 15 bases between the germline ends. The CDR3 sequence is 16 residues long.

This clonotype has only a few counts. This chain links TRBV5-1 with TRBJ2-1; D remains unclear. In germline, CDR1 is SGHRS, CDR2 YFSETQ. V lost 2 bases and J 9 bases, leaving 21 bases between the germline ends. The CDR3 spans 16 residues. The CDR3 region has the DNA TGCGCCAGCAGCTTATCCGGCTCCGTTGGGTTAAGTGAGCAGTTCTTC. Its protein product is CASSLSGSVGLSEQFF.

This clonotype was detected many times. The rearrangement links TRBV25-1 to TRBJ2-7; D not resolved. Germline V CDR1 and CDR2: MGHDK, SYGVNS. The CDR3 contains 12 residues. V gave up 4 bases and J gave up 3 bases, with 7 bases separating them. The CDR3 reads CASSGPNYEQYF. The CDR3 DNA follows: TGTGCCAGCAGTGGGCCTAACTACGAGCAGTACTTC.